This T cell receptor beta chain was sequenced during a study of cytomegalovirus exposure and HLA in healthy donors. Looking at the study overall: It was reported in a later analysis that the 90 to 150 validation repertoires used the same platform as the 666 first-cohort repertoires. General study results and limits: More than 150 TCR beta chains were listed as cytomegalovirus-associated. According to a subsequent analysis, TCR clusters identified in the first cohort showed a tendency to co-occur across the 110 or so validation repertoires.

TCRdb's copy holds only in-frame clones and misses some; the assay was immunoSEQ multiplex PCR. The table lists approximately 200,000 clones, roughly 84% of them singletons. Worth noting for this clone: Its antigen is still unknown. One end of the junction varies from germline; a read error may be responsible.

Separate from the roughly 630-subject first cohort was the approximately 130-subject validation cohort, to which the donors belonged. The specimen was PBMCs. The source of this sequence is a man between 18 and 29 years old in good health and CMV-seropositive.

The CDR3 protein is CASSRLYDEQFF. For the CDR3, the DNA is TGTGCCAGCAGTCGCCTCTACGATGAGCAGTTCTTC. The chain recombines TRBV6-1 with TRBJ2-1; D unclear. Germline loops: CDR1 MNHNS, CDR2 SASEGT. CDR3 length equals 12 residues.